The clone carrying this T cell receptor (beta chain) was observed at least ten times. This record belongs to a study of HIV-infected patients and healthy controls. TCRdb re-called the 5' RACE reads through MiXCR, storing one row per CDR3 protein. Found here are roughly 68,000 distinct CDR3 sequences, about a fifth of them singletons; the top ten hold 1.4% to 1.5%. The CDR3 is 20 residues long. Losses at the gene ends were 0 bases for V and 0 bases for J; bases not matched to a gene: 13. Germline assignment: CDR1 LGHNA and CDR2 YNFKEQ. The sequence was obtained from a human donor in good health. Sequenced sample: CD4+ T cells from blood. The V call is TRBV4-2, the J call TRBJ1-3; 8 bases map to TRBD1. This CDR3 is CASSQDQGAALPYSGNTIYF. As DNA, the CDR3 is TGTGCCAGCAGCCAAGACCAGGGGGCGGCTCTCCCCTACTCTGGAAACACCATATATTTT.